This T cell receptor beta chain was recorded in a study of blood T cell repertoires in COVID-19. V lost 0 bases and J 7 bases, leaving 14 bases between the germline ends. CDR1 is SGHNT and CDR2 is YYREEE in the germline V gene (reference sequence). CDR3 length equals 14 residues. Only in-frame clones appear in the TCRdb table, and some are missing; sequencing was by immunoSEQ multiplex PCR. Of around 190,000 clones in the sample, 75% to 90% were seen once. This chain links TRBV5-4 with TRBJ2-7; tentatively, D is TRBD1 (5 bases). Sequenced sample: peripheral blood. This receptor was obtained from a man aged 25-45 years with acute or convalescent COVID-19. CDR3 sequence: CASSLELGAGEQYF. In DNA, the CDR3 is TGTGCCAGCAGCTTGGAGTTAGGGGCTGGGGAGCAGTACTTC.